A single T cell receptor beta chain is shown here with its context. The sample comes from a study of cytomegalovirus exposure and HLA in healthy donors. Germline V gives CDR1 LNHNV, CDR2 YYDKDF (reference sequence). V lost 1 base to trimming and J lost 1 base; unmatched junction nucleotides: 4. The CDR3 runs to 17 residues. The PCR made use of 60 Vbeta and 13 Jbeta primers. Some clones are missing from TCRdb's copy, which holds only in-frame ones; the method was immunoSEQ multiplex PCR. The sample lists 90,000 or so clones, roughly four fifths occurring once. This receptor was taken from a man aged 25-45 years in good health and CMV-seropositive. The chain combines TRBV15 with TRBJ1-5, with 10 bases identical to TRBD1. Sequencing was performed on PBMCs. CDR3 sequence (DNA): TGTGCCACCAGCAGAGGAAGACAGGGGGCAAGCAATCAGCCCCAGCATTTT. It translates to CATSRGRQGASNQPQHF.